This is a list of T cell receptor beta chains from one sample in a study of early T cells in non-severe SARS-CoV-2 infection. Each CDR3 protein is one row after TCRdb ran MiXCR on the 5' RACE reads. The sample has tens of thousands of distinct CDR3 sequences, approximately 13% seen once; the top ten hold roughly 4.7%. Sequencing was done on a sample of whole blood. The origin of the receptors is an adult who was a healthcare worker with PCR-confirmed SARS-CoV-2 infection or an uninfected control (not recorded which). Both conserved end residues are part of each CDR3. The D gene is left open where the match is weak. Size is omitted from some rows. Given values are once, few, many or a class for expanded clones.

>TRBD2|TRBJ2-1|.|TRBV5-4
TGTGCCAGCAGCTCACCCCCGGGACTAGCGCACAATGAGCAGTTCTTC
CASSSPPGLAHNEQFF
>.|TRBJ2-7|.|TRBV24-1
TGTGCCAACTACGAGCAGTACTTC
CANYEQYF
>.|TRBJ2-5|many|TRBV14
TGTGCCAGCAGCCACAGACTGGGAGAGCAAGAGACCCAGTACTTC
CASSHRLGEQETQYF
>.|TRBJ1-1|many|TRBV27
TGTGCCAGCGGCCCGGAAGCTGAAGCTTTCTTT
CASGPEAEAFF
>.|TRBJ1-2|.|TRBV4-1
TGCGCCAGCAGCCAGACGGGACGGGACGGCTACACCTTC
CASSQTGRDGYTF
>TRBD2|TRBJ2-2|many|TRBV7-2
TGTGCCAGCAGACCCGGACTAGCGTCCACCGGGGAGCTGTTTTTT
CASRPGLASTGELFF
>.|TRBJ2-3|many|TRBV20-1
TGCAGTGCTAGACCATACAGGGCACCCCAGACCACAGATACGCAGTATTTT
CSARPYRAPQTTDTQYF
>.|TRBJ1-5|.|TRBV25-1
TGTGCCAGCAGTGGGCCGAACCAGCCCCAGCATTTT
CASSGPNQPQHF
>.|TRBJ2-3|.|TRBV24-1
TGTGCCACCAGTGCCCCACCCTACACAGATACGCAGTATTTT
CATSAPPYTDTQYF
>.|TRBJ1-1|many|TRBV7-6
TGTGCCACCTCCCGACGCGGGAACACTGAAGCTTTCTTT
CATSRRGNTEAFF